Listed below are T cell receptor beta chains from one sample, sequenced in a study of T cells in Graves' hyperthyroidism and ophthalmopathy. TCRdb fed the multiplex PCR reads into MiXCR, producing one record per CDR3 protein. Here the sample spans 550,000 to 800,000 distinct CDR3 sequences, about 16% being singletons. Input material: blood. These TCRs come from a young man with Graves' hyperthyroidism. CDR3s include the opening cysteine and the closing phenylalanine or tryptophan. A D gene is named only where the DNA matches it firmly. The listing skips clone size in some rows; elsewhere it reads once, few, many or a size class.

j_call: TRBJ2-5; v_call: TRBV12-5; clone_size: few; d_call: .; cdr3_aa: CASGLGSETQYF; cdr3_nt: TGTGCTAGTGGTTTGGGCAGTGAGACCCAGTACTTC
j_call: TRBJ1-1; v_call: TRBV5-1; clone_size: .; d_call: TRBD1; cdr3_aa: CASSSGQDPGAFF; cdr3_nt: TGCGCCAGCAGCTCCGGACAGGACCCGGGGGCTTTCTTT
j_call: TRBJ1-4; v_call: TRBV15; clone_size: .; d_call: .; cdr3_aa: CATSRGSEKLFF; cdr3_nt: TGTGCCACCAGCAGAGGCTCCGAAAAACTGTTTTTT
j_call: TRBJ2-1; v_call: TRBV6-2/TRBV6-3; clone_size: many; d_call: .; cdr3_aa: CASSPRVNNEQFF; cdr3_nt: TGTGCCAGCAGTCCTCGGGTAAACAATGAGCAGTTCTTC
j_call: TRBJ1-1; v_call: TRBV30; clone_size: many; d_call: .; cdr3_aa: CAWSVSGTEAFF; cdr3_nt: TGTGCCTGGAGTGTATCGGGGACTGAAGCTTTCTTT
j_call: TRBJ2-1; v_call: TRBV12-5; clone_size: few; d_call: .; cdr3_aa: CASGLVNNEQFF; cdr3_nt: TGTGCTAGTGGTTTGGTGAACAATGAGCAGTTCTTC
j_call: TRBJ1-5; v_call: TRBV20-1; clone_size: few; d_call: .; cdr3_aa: CSASSQPQHF; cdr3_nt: TGCAGTGCTTCTAGTCAGCCCCAGCATTTT
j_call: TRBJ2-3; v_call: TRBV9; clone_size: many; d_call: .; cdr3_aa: CASSVDPTTLTDTQYF; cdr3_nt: TGTGCCAGCAGCGTAGATCCGACAACCCTCACAGATACGCAGTATTTT
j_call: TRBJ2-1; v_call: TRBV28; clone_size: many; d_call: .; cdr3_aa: CASSPAGAYNEQFF; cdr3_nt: TGTGCCAGCAGTCCGGCAGGAGCCTACAATGAGCAGTTCTTC
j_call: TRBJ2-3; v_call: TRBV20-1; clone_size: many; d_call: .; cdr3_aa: CSANPGTFISADTQYF; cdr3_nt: TGCAGTGCTAATCCCGGGACCTTTATTAGCGCAGATACGCAGTATTTT
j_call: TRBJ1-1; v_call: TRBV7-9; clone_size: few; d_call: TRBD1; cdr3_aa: CASSITGGDTEAFF; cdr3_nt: TGTGCCAGCAGCATCACAGGGGGCGACACTGAAGCTTTCTTT
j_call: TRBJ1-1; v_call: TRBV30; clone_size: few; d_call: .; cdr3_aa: CAWSFPRLGTEAFF; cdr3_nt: TGTGCCTGGAGTTTCCCTCGACTTGGTACTGAAGCTTTCTTT
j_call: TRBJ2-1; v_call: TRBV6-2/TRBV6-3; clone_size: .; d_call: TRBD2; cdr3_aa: CASISTSGSIREQFF; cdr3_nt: TGTGCCAGCATTTCAACTAGCGGGTCGATCCGTGAGCAGTTCTTC
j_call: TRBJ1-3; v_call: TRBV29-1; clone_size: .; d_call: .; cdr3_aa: CSVVGRDGNTIYF; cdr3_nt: TGCAGCGTTGTGGGCCGCGATGGAAACACCATATATTTT
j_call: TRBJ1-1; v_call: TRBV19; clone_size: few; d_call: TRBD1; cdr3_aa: CASSTADRGYTEAFF; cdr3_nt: TGTGCCAGTAGTACCGCGGACAGGGGCTACACTGAAGCTTTCTTT
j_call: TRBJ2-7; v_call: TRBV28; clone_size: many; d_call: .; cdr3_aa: CASSLFRGSEQYF; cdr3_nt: TGTGCCAGCAGTTTATTCCGAGGCTCGGAGCAGTACTTC
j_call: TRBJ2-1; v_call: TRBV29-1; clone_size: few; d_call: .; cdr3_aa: CSVEGLAPSYNEQFF; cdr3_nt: TGCAGCGTTGAAGGGCTGGCCCCCTCCTACAATGAGCAGTTCTTC
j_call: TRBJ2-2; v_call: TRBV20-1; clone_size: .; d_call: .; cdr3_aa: CSAGYFPVRDTGELFF; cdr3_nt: TGCAGTGCTGGGTACTTTCCAGTCCGAGACACCGGGGAGCTGTTTTTT
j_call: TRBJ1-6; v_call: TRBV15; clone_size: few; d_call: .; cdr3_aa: CATSRSGIGSSYNSPLHF; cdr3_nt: TGTGCCACCAGCAGATCCGGCATTGGGAGCTCCTATAATTCACCCCTCCACTTT
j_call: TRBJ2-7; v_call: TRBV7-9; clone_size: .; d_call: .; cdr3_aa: CASSLVIGGTYEQYF; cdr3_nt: TGTGCCAGCAGCTTGGTCATAGGGGGGACTTACGAGCAGTACTTC
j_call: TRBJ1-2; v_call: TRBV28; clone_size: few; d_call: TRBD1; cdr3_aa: CASSPGSGTGLGYTF; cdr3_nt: TGTGCCAGCAGTCCTGGTTCCGGGACAGGGCTTGGCTACACCTTC
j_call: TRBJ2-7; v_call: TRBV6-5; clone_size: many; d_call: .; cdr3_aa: CASSYSLTWGAEQYF; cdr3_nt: TGTGCCAGCAGTTACTCTCTTACGTGGGGTGCCGAGCAGTACTTC
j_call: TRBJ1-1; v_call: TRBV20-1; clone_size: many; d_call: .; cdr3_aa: CSARWNTEAFF; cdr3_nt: TGCAGTGCTCGGTGGAACACTGAAGCTTTCTTT
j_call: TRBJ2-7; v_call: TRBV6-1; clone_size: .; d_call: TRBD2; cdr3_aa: CASRILAGGNHEQYF; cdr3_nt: TGTGCCAGCAGAATTCTAGCGGGAGGCAATCACGAGCAGTACTTC
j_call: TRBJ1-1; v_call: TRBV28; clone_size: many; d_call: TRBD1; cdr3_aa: CASSPGTDEAFF; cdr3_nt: TGTGCCAGCAGCCCGGGGACAGATGAAGCTTTCTTT
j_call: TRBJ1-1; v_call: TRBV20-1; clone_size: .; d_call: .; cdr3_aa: CSARPGAPNTEAFF; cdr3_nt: TGCAGTGCTAGGCCAGGGGCGCCCAACACTGAAGCTTTCTTT
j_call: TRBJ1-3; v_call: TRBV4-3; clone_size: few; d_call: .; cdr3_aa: CASSPLGPGNTIYF; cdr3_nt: TGCGCCAGCAGCCCACTGGGCCCTGGAAACACCATATATTTT
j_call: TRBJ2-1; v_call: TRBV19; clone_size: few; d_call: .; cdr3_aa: CASSRQGRGGVNEQFF; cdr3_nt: TGTGCCAGTAGTAGACAGGGGAGGGGGGGGGTCAATGAGCAGTTCTTC
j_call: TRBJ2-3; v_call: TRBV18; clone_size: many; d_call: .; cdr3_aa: CASSPMAYTDTQYF; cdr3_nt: TGTGCCAGCTCACCAATGGCGTACACAGATACGCAGTATTTT
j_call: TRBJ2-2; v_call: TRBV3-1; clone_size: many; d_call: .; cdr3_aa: CASSRRLLNTGELFF; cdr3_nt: TGTGCCAGCAGCCGCAGACTCTTGAACACCGGGGAGCTGTTTTTT
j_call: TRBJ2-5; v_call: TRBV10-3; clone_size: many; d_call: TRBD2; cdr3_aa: CAISESPSSGQETQYF; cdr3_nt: TGTGCCATCAGTGAGTCGCCGTCTAGCGGACAAGAGACCCAGTACTTC
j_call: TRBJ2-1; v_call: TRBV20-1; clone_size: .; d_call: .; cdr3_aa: CSGEGKDEQFF; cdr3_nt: TGCAGTGGGGAAGGCAAGGATGAGCAGTTCTTC
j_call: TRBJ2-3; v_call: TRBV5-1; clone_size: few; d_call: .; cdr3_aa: CASSLSAEPADTQYF; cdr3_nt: TGCGCCAGCAGCTTGTCGGCAGAACCGGCAGATACGCAGTATTTT